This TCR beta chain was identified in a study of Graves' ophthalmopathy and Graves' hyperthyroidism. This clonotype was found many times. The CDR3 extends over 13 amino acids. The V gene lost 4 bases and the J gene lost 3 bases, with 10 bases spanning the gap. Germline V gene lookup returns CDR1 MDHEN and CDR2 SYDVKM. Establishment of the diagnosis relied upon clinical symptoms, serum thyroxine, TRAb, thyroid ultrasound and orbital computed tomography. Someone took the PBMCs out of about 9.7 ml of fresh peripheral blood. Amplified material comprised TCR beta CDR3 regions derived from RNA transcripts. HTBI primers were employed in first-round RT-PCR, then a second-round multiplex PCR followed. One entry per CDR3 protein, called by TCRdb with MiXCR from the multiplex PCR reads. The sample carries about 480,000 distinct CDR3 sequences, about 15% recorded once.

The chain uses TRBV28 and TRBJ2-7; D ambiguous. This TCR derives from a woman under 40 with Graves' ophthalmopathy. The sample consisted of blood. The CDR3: CASSSVALYEQYF. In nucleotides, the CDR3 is TGTGCCAGCAGTTCGGTGGCTCTCTACGAGCAGTACTTC.